These 22 T cell receptor beta chains were all obtained from the same sample, sequenced in a study of CD8 T cells in Susac syndrome (dated by TCRdb to the late 2010s). The library relied on the immunoSEQ multiplex PCR assay. RNA was extracted using the RNeasy kit, and about 0.5 to 1 ug of the RNA was reverse transcribed with random hexamers. TCRdb reworked the public reads: Q25 trimming with fastp, MiXCR clone assembly, productive beta chains retained. CDR3 protein duplicates are merged, each entry listing the most common genes and DNA. This sample lists about 300,000 distinct CDR3 sequences; about 88% were detected once. The ten largest clonotypes hold about 0.11% of the sample. Material: CD8+ T cells from PBMCs. The receptors shown here come from a human donor with multiple sclerosis.

The rearrangement joins TRBV5-1 to TRBJ1-2; D perhaps matches TRBD1 (5 bases). Germline V CDR1 and CDR2: SGHRS, YFSETQ. V lost 3 bases and J 1 base, leaving 16 bases between the germline ends. The CDR3 consists of 16 residues. The CDR3 DNA reads TGCGCCAGCAGCTCGGAGCAGGGAGCCTATAACTATGGCTACACCTTC. Protein product: CASSSEQGAYNYGYTF.

This clonotype appeared a few times. The rearrangement uses TRBV4-1 and TRBJ1-1; TRBD1 might be the D (6 bases). This CDR3 region has 12 residues. V was shortened by 7 bases and J by 5 bases, with 11 bases between the two germline ends. The germline V gene has CDR1 MGHRA and CDR2 YSYEKL. This chain's CDR3 is CASIGGGTEAFF. CDR3 nucleotides: TGCGCCAGCATAGGAGGGGGAACTGAAGCTTTCTTT.

The chain employs TRBV7-9 and TRBJ2-7, with D perhaps assigned TRBD1 or TRBD2 (5 bases each). Germline-derived CDR1 and CDR2 are SEHNR and FQNEAQ (reference sequence). This CDR3 is built from 14 residues. The V and J ends lost 6 bases and 7 bases respectively, with 19 bases between them. This chain's CDR3 is CASSRDLGDREQYF. The CDR3 coding sequence is TGTGCCAGCAGTCGGGACCTTGGCGATCGGGAGCAGTACTTC. Variable domain in full (rest from reference TRBV7-9 and TRBJ2-7): DTGVSQNPRHKITKRGQNVTFRCDPISEHNRLYWYRQTLGQGPEFLTYFQNEAQLEKSRLLSDRFSAERPKGSFSTLEIQRTEQGDSAMYLCASSRDLGDREQYFGPGTRLTVT.

This sequence joins TRBV7-9 and TRBJ2-7, with D possibly TRBD1 on 5 matching bases. V was cut by 6 bases and J by 0 bases, with 9 bases left in between. This CDR3 has 13 amino acids. Germline V gene sequence: CDR1 SEHNR, CDR2 FQNEAQ (reference sequence). CDR3 nucleotide sequence: TGTGCCAGCAGGCAGGGAATCTCCTACGAGCAGTACTTC. It codes for CASRQGISYEQYF.

This clonotype occurred a few times. J is TRBJ2-7 and V is TRBV9; D call uncertain. The CDR3 has 14 amino acids. CDR1 and CDR2 from the germline V gene are SGDLS and YYNGEE. V was pared by 4 bases and J by 2 bases, with 13 bases between. CDR3 in DNA: TGTGCCAGCAGCCTAGACACGGGCACCTACGAGCAGTACTTC. It yields the protein CASSLDTGTYEQYF.

V is TRBV9 and J is TRBJ2-1, with no clear D. The CDR3 has 16 residues. CDR1 and CDR2 from the germline V gene are SGDLS and YYNGEE. Trimming took 4 bases from V and 7 from J, leaving 21 bases between them. The DNA for the CDR3 is TGTGCCAGCAGCTTAGAGGAGATCCGGAGCGCAAATGAGCAGTTCTTC. Translation gives CASSLEEIRSANEQFF.

This chain joins TRBV5-6 and TRBJ2-7; D is uncertain. The CDR3 has 13 residues. CDR1 and CDR2 from the germline V gene are SGHDT and YYEEEE. V lost 0 bases and J lost 2, with 6 bases in between. CDR3 protein: CASSLGVPYEQYF. The CDR3 DNA reads as TGTGCCAGCAGCTTGGGGGTCCCCTACGAGCAGTACTTC.

This clonotype was recorded only once. The chain links TRBV20-1 to TRBJ1-1; D ambiguous. Trimming shortened V by 2 bases and J by 8 bases, and 6 bases separated the two germline ends. The CDR3 has 10 amino acids. Looked up from germline, CDR1 is DFQATT and CDR2 is SNEGSKA (reference sequence). CDR3 protein: CSARSVEAFF. CDR3 DNA sequence: TGCAGTGCTAGAAGTGTGGAAGCTTTCTTT.

V and J are TRBV7-2 and TRBJ2-5, with TRBD1 matching over 7 bases. Germline-derived CDR1 and CDR2 are SGHTA and FQGNSA. With V trimmed by 9 bases and J by 5 bases, 12 bases remained unmatched. CDR3 length: 14 amino acids. The CDR3 DNA sequence: TGTGCCAGTACCGCGACAGGGTACGGGGAGACCCAGTACTTC. Residues: CASTATGYGETQYF.

The rearrangement joins TRBV4-1 to TRBJ2-1, with D hard to call. This CDR3 region has 14 residues. CDR1 is MGHRA, CDR2 YSYEKL, per germline. Trimming removed 0 bases from V and 4 bases from J, with 7 bases in between. CDR3 coding DNA: TGCGCCAGCAGCCAAGATAATAGGTACAATGAGCAGTTCTTC. This sequence encodes CASSQDNRYNEQFF.

This chain links TRBV27 with TRBJ2-2; TRBD1 or TRBD2 may be the D gene (5 bases each). This CDR3 contains 12 residues. Germline lookup yields CDR1 MNHEY and CDR2 SMNVEV (reference sequence). The V end was cut by 5 bases, the J end by 8 bases, with 9 bases between. CDR3 bases: TGTGCCAGCAGTCAGGGAGCTGGGGAGCTGTTTTTT. This translates into CASSQGAGELFF.

This chain joins TRBV11-2 and TRBJ2-4; D gene ambiguous. This CDR3 is 11 amino acids long. Trimming left V 0 bases short and J 9 bases short, with 3 bases between. Germline CDR1 reads SGHAT; CDR2 reads FQNNGV. The CDR3 loop is CASSLEGIQYF. CDR3 bases: TGTGCCAGCAGCTTAGAAGGCATTCAGTACTTC.

The chain couples TRBV29-1 to TRBJ2-5; 7 bases map to TRBD2. Germline V gene lookup returns CDR1 SQVTM and CDR2 ANQGSEA. With V trimmed by 8 bases and J by 3 bases, 6 bases remained unmatched. The CDR3 runs 12 residues. The CDR3: CSQGGGEETQYF. The CDR3 DNA follows: TGCAGCCAAGGCGGGGGAGAAGAGACCCAGTACTTC.

The rearrangement joins TRBV12-3 or TRBV12-4 to TRBJ2-1; D is unclear. Trimming cost V 1 base and J 0 bases, with 7 bases left between them. This CDR3 has 15 residues. CDR3 in DNA: TGTGCCAGCAGTTTAGGGGGTCCCTCCTACAATGAGCAGTTCTTC. Protein: CASSLGGPSYNEQFF.

This chain connects TRBV3-1 to TRBJ2-7, with 11 nucleotides matching TRBD2. The CDR3 consists of 16 residues. Trimming removed 4 bases from V and 1 base from J; junction bases left unmatched: 6. Germline CDR1 LGHDT, CDR2 YNNKEL (reference sequence). Here the CDR3 DNA reads TGTGCCAGCAGCCCTCTCCTAGCGGGAGGTTCCTACGAGCAGTACTTC. Encoded protein: CASSPLLAGGSYEQYF.

This clonotype occurred a few times. V usage is TRBV7-2 and J usage is TRBJ2-3; D is ambiguous. Germline assignment: CDR1 SGHTA and CDR2 FQGNSA. The CDR3 is made up of 15 amino acids. Trimming pared 1 base from V and 0 bases from J, leaving 8 bases between. The CDR3 coding sequence is TGTGCCAGCAGCTTAGTACCCGATAGCACAGATACGCAGTATTTT. Translation gives CASSLVPDSTDTQYF.

The V call is TRBV28, the J call TRBJ2-7; no clear D. Germline CDR1 and CDR2: MDHEN and SYDVKM. CDR3 length: 13 amino acids. V was cut by 2 bases and J by 0 bases, with 5 bases left in between. The CDR3 reads CASSLVISYEQYF. The CDR3 DNA reads as TGTGCCAGCAGTTTAGTGATCTCCTACGAGCAGTACTTC.

The rearrangement joins TRBV5-6 to TRBJ2-1; 10 bases agree with TRBD1. J lost 6 bases, V lost 7 bases, and 16 bases had no gene match. CDR1 is SGHDT and CDR2 is YYEEEE in the germline V gene. The CDR3 extends over 17 amino acids. CDR3 in DNA: TGTGCCAGCTACTACCTGTCCGGGACAGGGGCTACCAATGAGCAGTTCTTC. It translates to CASYYLSGTGATNEQFF.

The V gene is TRBV30, the J gene TRBJ2-7, with D possibly being TRBD2 (6 bases). Trimming removed 2 bases at V and 7 bases at J, with 12 bases between. Germline CDR1 is GTSNPN and CDR2 is SVGIG (reference sequence). This CDR3 has 12 residues. The CDR3 loop reads CAWSPSRGEQYF. CDR3 in DNA: TGTGCCTGGAGTCCGAGCCGGGGGGAGCAGTACTTC.

This chain connects TRBV5-1 to TRBJ2-7, with 8 bases lining up with TRBD1. Germline-derived CDR1 and CDR2 are SGHRS and YFSETQ. CDR3 length: 15 amino acids. V lost 2 bases, J lost 5 bases, and 9 bases stayed unmatched. CDR3 amino acids: CASSFGRGTGHEQYF. Written as DNA, the CDR3 is TGCGCCAGCAGCTTTGGTCGCGGGACAGGCCACGAGCAGTACTTC.

The V gene is TRBV27, the J gene TRBJ2-1; D possibly corresponds to TRBD2 (5 bases). Germline CDR1 and CDR2: MNHEY and SMNVEV (reference sequence). The V end was cut by 2 bases, the J end by 5 bases, with 13 bases between. The CDR3 consists of 15 residues. The CDR3 region has the DNA TGTGCCAGCAGTTTACGGGATAATCTAAACAATGAGCAGTTCTTC. Translation gives CASSLRDNLNNEQFF.

The V and J genes are TRBV20-1 and TRBJ2-5, with D perhaps TRBD1 or TRBD2 (5 bases each). Trimming removed 6 bases at V and 5 bases at J, with 16 bases between. The CDR3 spans 13 residues. Germline CDR1 reads DFQATT; CDR2 reads SNEGSKA (reference sequence). The CDR3 here is CSAGEGSLETQYF. DNA for the CDR3: TGCAGTGCCGGCGAGGGGAGTTTGGAGACCCAGTACTTC.